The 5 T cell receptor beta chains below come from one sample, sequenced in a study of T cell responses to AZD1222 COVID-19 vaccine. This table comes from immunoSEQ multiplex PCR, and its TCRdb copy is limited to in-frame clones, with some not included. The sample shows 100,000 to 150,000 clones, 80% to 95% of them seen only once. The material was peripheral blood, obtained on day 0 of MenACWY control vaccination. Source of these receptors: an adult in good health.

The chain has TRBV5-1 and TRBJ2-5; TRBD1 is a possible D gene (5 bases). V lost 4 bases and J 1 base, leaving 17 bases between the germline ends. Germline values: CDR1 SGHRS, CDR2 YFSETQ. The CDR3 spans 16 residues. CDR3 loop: CASSARQGETQETQYF. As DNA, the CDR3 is TGCGCCAGCAGCGCGCGCCAGGGCGAAACCCAAGAGACCCAGTACTTC.

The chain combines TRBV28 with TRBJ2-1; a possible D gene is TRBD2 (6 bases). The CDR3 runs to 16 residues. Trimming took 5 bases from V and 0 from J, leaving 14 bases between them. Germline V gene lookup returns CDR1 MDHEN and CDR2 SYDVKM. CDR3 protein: CASSKLAGSSYNEQFF. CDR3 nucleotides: TGTGCCAGCAGTAAACTGGCGGGAAGCTCCTACAATGAGCAGTTCTTC.

The CDR3 here is CASSLRGGLGNQPQHF. In DNA, the CDR3 is TGTGCCAGCAGTTTAAGAGGGGGGTTGGGCAATCAGCCCCAGCATTTT. The J gene is TRBJ1-5, the V gene TRBV27; tentatively, D is TRBD1 (6 bases). Trimming took 2 bases from V and 2 from J, leaving 13 bases between them. The CDR3 extends over 16 amino acids. Germline lookup yields CDR1 MNHEY and CDR2 SMNVEV (reference sequence).

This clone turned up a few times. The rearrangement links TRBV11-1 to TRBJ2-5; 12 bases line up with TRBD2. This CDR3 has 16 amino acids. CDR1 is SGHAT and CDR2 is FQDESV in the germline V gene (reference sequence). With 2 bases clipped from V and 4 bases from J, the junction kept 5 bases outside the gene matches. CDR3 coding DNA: TGTGCCAGCAGCTTAAGATTGACTAGCGGGAGAGAGACCCAGTACTTC. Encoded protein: CASSLRLTSGRETQYF.

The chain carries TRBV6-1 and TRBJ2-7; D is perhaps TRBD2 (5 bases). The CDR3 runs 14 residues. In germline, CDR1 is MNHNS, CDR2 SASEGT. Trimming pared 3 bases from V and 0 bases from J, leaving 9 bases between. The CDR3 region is CASSETEVSYEQYF. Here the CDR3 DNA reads TGTGCCAGCAGTGAGACGGAGGTCTCCTACGAGCAGTACTTC.